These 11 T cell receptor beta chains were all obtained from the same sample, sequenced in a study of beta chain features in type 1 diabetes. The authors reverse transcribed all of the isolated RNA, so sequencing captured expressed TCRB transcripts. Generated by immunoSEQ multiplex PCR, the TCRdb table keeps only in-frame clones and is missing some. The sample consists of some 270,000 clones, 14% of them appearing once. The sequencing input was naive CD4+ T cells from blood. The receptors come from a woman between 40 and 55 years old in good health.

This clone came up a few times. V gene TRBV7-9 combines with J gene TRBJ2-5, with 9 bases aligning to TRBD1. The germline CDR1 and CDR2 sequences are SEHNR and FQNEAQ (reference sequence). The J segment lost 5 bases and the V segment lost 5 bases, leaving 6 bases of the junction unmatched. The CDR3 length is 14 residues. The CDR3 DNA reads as TGTGCCAGCAGCCGGGGACAGGGAGGGGAGACCCAGTACTTC. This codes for CASSRGQGGETQYF.

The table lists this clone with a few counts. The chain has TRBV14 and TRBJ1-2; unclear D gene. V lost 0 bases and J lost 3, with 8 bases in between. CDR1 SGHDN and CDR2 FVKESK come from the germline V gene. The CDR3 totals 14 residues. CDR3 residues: CASSQDLQDYGYTF. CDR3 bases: TGTGCCAGCAGCCAAGATCTCCAGGACTATGGCTACACCTTC.

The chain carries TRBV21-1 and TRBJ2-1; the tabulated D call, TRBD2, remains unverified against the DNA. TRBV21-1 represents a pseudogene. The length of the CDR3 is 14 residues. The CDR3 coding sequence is TGTGCCAGCAGCGCAAGGGGGGGCCGAAATGAGCAGTTCTTC. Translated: CASSARGGRNEQFF.

CDR3 bases: TGCGCCAGCAGCCAAGGACGGGGTTATAACTATGGCTACACCTTC. This encodes CASSQGRGYNYGYTF. The chain carries TRBV4-1 and TRBJ1-2, with D hard to call. The V end lost 1 base, the J end lost 1 base, and 10 bases lay between the germline ends. The germline gives CDR1 MGHRA, CDR2 YSYEKL. The CDR3 sequence is 15 residues long.

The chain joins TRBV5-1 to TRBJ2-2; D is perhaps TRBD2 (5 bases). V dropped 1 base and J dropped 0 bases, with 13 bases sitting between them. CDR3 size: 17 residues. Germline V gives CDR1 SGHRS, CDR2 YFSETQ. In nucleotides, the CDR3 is TGCGCCAGCAGCTTGATTTGGTCGGGGACGAACACCGGGGAGCTGTTTTTT. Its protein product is CASSLIWSGTNTGELFF.

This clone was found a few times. The CDR3 bases are TGTGCCAGCTCTCAAGGACTAGCGGGGGCCTCGAGGACCGGGGAGCTGTTTTTT. It encodes CASSQGLAGASRTGELFF. The rearrangement links TRBV18 to TRBJ2-2, with 13 bases identical to TRBD2. Germline V lookup: CDR1 KGHSH, CDR2 LQKENI. J lost 5 bases, V lost 6 bases, and 12 bases had no gene match. This CDR3 is 18 amino acids long.

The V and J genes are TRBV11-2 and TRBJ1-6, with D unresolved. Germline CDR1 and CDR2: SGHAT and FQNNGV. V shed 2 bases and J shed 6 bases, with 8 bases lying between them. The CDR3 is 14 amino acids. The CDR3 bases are TGTGCCAGCAGCTTATTACCGGGTAATTCACCCCTCCACTTT. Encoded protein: CASSLLPGNSPLHF.

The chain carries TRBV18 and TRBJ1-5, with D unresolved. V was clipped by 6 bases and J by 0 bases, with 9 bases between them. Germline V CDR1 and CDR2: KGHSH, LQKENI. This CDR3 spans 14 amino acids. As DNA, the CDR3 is TGTGCCAGCTCTTCCGGGTATAGCAATCAGCCCCAGCATTTT. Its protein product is CASSSGYSNQPQHF.

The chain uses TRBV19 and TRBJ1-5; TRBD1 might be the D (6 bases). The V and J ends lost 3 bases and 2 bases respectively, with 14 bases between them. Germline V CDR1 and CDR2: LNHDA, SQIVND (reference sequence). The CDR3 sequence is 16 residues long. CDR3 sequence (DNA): TGTGCCAGTAGTATCCAGGCAGGGGCTCGCAATCAGCCCCAGCATTTT. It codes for CASSIQAGARNQPQHF. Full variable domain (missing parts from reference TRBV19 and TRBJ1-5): DGGITQSPKYLFRKEGQNVTLSCEQNLNHDAMYWYRQDPGQGLRLIYYSQIVNDFQKGDIAEGYSVSREKKESFPLTVTSAQKNPTAFYLCASSIQAGARNQPQHFGDGTRLSIL.

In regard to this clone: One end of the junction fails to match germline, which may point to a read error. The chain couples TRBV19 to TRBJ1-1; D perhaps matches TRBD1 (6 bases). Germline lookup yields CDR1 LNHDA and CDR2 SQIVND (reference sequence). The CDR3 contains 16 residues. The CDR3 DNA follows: TGTGCCAGTAGTATCGGGCCAGGGGATGGGAACGCTGAAGCTTTCTTT. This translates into CASSIGPGDGNAEAFF.

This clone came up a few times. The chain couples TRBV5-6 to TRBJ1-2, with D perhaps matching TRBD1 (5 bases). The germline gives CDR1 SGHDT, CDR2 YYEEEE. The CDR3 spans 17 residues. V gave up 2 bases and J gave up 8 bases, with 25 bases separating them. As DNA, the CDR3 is TGTGCCAGCAGCTTTAGAGGTTTGACAGCGTCGAGTGGGGGCTACACCTTC. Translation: CASSFRGLTASSGGYTF.